Listed here are 21 T cell receptor beta chains from one sample, sequenced in a study of cytomegalovirus exposure and HLA in healthy donors. Researchers ran the PCR with 60 Vbeta and 13 Jbeta primers. Data came from immunoSEQ multiplex PCR; TCRdb stores just in-frame clones and leaves some out. The sample holds roughly 150,000 clones, 76% seen once. Sequenced: PBMCs. These TCRs come from a male donor in good health and CMV-seronegative.

The rearrangement uses TRBV6-5 and TRBJ2-1, with D perhaps TRBD1 (6 bases). Germline CDR1 and CDR2: MNHEY and SVGAGI. V lost 5 bases and J 0 bases, leaving 11 bases between the germline ends. This CDR3 has 15 residues. CDR3: CASSPGQISYNEQFF. In DNA form, the CDR3 reads TGTGCCAGCAGTCCCGGACAGATCTCCTACAATGAGCAGTTCTTC.

The chain joins TRBV7-8 to TRBJ2-7; D is perhaps TRBD2 (6 bases). The ends were cut back, 2 bases at V and 5 bases at J, with 13 bases in the middle. Germline CDR1 is SGHVS and CDR2 is FQNEAQ. The CDR3 runs to 14 residues. The CDR3 spells CASSLIGTRDEQYF. The DNA of the CDR3 is TGTGCCAGCAGCTTAATCGGGACTCGGGACGAGCAGTACTTC.

The chain uses TRBV28 and TRBJ2-7; D call uncertain. Germline-derived CDR1 and CDR2 are MDHEN and SYDVKM. V was clipped by 1 base and J by 3 bases, with 7 bases between them. This CDR3 is 13 amino acids long. CDR3 DNA: TGTGCCAGCAGTTTATTGCAGGACTACGAGCAGTACTTC. Translating it yields CASSLLQDYEQYF.

The rearrangement links TRBV10-3 to TRBJ2-1; D call uncertain. Germline CDR1 is ENHRY and CDR2 is SYGVKD. The CDR3 has 12 residues. Trimming left V 4 bases short and J 5 bases short, with 6 bases between. CDR3 bases: TGTGCCATCAGTGTAGAAAACAATGAGCAGTTCTTC. This encodes CAISVENNEQFF.

The chain carries TRBV14 and TRBJ2-3, with 8 positions matching TRBD1. This CDR3 has 15 amino acids. Losses at the gene ends were 0 bases for V and 4 bases for J; bases not matched to a gene: 3. CDR1 is SGHDN, CDR2 FVKESK, per germline. The CDR3 DNA reads TGTGCCAGCAGCCAAGACAGGGGGCGGCCAGATACGCAGTATTTT. Translating it yields CASSQDRGRPDTQYF.

The genes are TRBV7-8 and TRBJ2-1, with D perhaps TRBD2 (6 bases). The V gene lost 3 bases and the J gene lost 10 bases, with 25 bases spanning the gap. This CDR3 has 17 residues. Germline V gene lookup returns CDR1 SGHVS and CDR2 FQNEAQ. The CDR3 loop is CASSLVVLARLGEEQFF. The CDR3 DNA is TGTGCCAGCAGCTTGGTCGTCCTAGCGCGACTTGGGGAGGAGCAGTTCTTC.

This sequence joins TRBV6-1 and TRBJ2-4, with a possible D match to TRBD1 (5 bases). Trimming cost V 0 bases and J 7 bases, with 13 bases left between them. This CDR3 is 15 amino acids long. Germline V CDR1 and CDR2: MNHNS, SASEGT. DNA for the CDR3: TGTGCCAGCAGTGAAGCGCAGGGAAATTCTAACATTCAGTACTTC. As protein: CASSEAQGNSNIQYF.

This chain connects TRBV30 to TRBJ1-5, with D hard to call. Trimming cost V 0 bases and J 6 bases, with 9 bases left between them. CDR1 is GTSNPN, CDR2 SVGIG, per germline (reference sequence). CDR3 length: 13 amino acids. The CDR3 DNA follows: TGTGCCTGGAGTGTAATAGGGAGTCAGCCCCAGCATTTT. Translation gives CAWSVIGSQPQHF.

The chain combines TRBV7-2 with TRBJ1-5; 9 nucleotides match TRBD1. V was pared by 4 bases and J by 1 base, with 2 bases of the junction left unmatched. Germline V gene sequence: CDR1 SGHTA, CDR2 FQGNSA. The CDR3 extends over 15 amino acids. DNA for the CDR3: TGTGCCAGCAGCTGGACAGGGGTGAGCAATCAGCCCCAGCATTTT. Protein: CASSWTGVSNQPQHF.

This clone was counted a few times. The CDR3 region has the DNA TGTGCCAGCAGTGTGAGGGTCACAGATACGCAGTATTTT. Its protein is CASSVRVTDTQYF. The chain uses TRBV6-4 and TRBJ2-3; tentative D call: TRBD2 (5 bases). The ends were cut back, 4 bases at V and 2 bases at J, with 7 bases in the middle. The CDR3 is 13 residues long. Germline V gene sequence: CDR1 MRHNA, CDR2 SNTAGT.

As to this clone: A read error may account for a junction end that differs from germline. The chain has TRBV7-9 and TRBJ2-2; 9 positions match TRBD1. There are 18 residues in the CDR3. Germline V gene sequence: CDR1 SEHNR, CDR2 FQNEAQ (reference sequence). The CDR3 protein is CSSSSLWTGALNTGELFF. CDR3 sequence (DNA): TGTTCCAGCAGCTCCCTTTGGACAGGGGCTCTGAACACCGGGGAGCTGTTTTTT. Based on the CDR3 plus reference TRBV7-9 and TRBJ2-2, the full variable domain is DTGVSQNPRHKITKRGQNVTFRCDPISEHNRLYWYRQTLGQGPEFLTYFQNEAQLEKSRLLSDRFSAERPKGSFSTLEIQRTEQGDSAMYLCSSSSLWTGALNTGELFFGEGSRLTVL.

This clone was found once. The V gene is TRBV7-9, the J gene TRBJ1-1, with D perhaps matching TRBD1 (6 bases). Germline values: CDR1 SEHNR, CDR2 FQNEAQ (reference sequence). V lost 1 base and J lost 4, with 10 bases in between. This CDR3 is built from 14 residues. The CDR3 protein is CASSLGGGATEAFF. The DNA of the CDR3 is TGTGCCAGCAGCTTAGGTGGGGGGGCCACTGAAGCTTTCTTT.

The V and J genes are TRBV7-9 and TRBJ2-1; D is perhaps TRBD1 (6 bases). The germline gives CDR1 SEHNR, CDR2 FQNEAQ (reference sequence). This CDR3 contains 18 residues. The V and J ends lost 5 bases and 0 bases respectively, with 20 bases between them. The CDR3 protein is CASSRDRPDPSSYNEQFF. Written as DNA, the CDR3 is TGTGCCAGCAGCCGAGACAGGCCGGACCCGAGCTCCTACAATGAGCAGTTCTTC.

This clone was counted only a few times. The genes are TRBV7-9 and TRBJ2-7; TRBD2 might be the D (5 bases). This CDR3 spans 14 amino acids. Germline V gene sequence: CDR1 SEHNR, CDR2 FQNEAQ (reference sequence). V was clipped by 2 bases and J by 2 bases, with 10 bases between them. The CDR3 sequence is CASSLQEETYEQYF. The CDR3 nucleotides are TGTGCCAGCAGCTTACAGGAGGAAACCTACGAGCAGTACTTC.

This rearrangement joins TRBV28 to TRBJ2-7; 7 bases line up with TRBD1. With 6 bases clipped from V and 2 bases from J, the junction kept 4 bases outside the gene matches. This CDR3 has 13 amino acids. From germline, CDR1 is MDHEN and CDR2 SYDVKM. DNA of the CDR3: TGTGCCAGCAGCCGGGACAGTGCCTACGAGCAGTACTTC. It is translated as CASSRDSAYEQYF.

This clone was seen only once. The chain recombines TRBV2 with TRBJ1-1; D remains unclear. Per the germline V gene, CDR1 is SNHLY and CDR2 is FYNNEI. The CDR3 sequence is 12 residues long. Trimming removed 5 bases from V and 1 base from J, with 5 bases in between. The CDR3 coding sequence is TGTGCCAGCAGTTTAGAGAACACTGAAGCTTTCTTT. As protein: CASSLENTEAFF.

The chain uses TRBV29-1 and TRBJ2-2; D might be TRBD1 (6 bases). V lost 4 bases to trimming and J lost 11 bases, with 17 bases between them. Germline values: CDR1 SQVTM, CDR2 ANQGSEA. The CDR3 runs 13 residues. CDR3 bases: TGCAGCGTTGCAGGGACAATCGGGGTTGAGCTGTTTTTT. Its translation: CSVAGTIGVELFF.

The rearrangement links TRBV28 to TRBJ1-5, with 7 bases lining up with TRBD1. The length of the CDR3 is 15 residues. V lost 6 bases to trimming and J lost 0 bases; unmatched junction nucleotides: 5. The germline CDR1 and CDR2 sequences are MDHEN and SYDVKM. The CDR3 sequence is CASSLTGNSNQPQHF. The CDR3 DNA sequence: TGTGCCAGCAGCTTGACAGGGAATAGCAATCAGCCCCAGCATTTT.

V and J are TRBV2 and TRBJ1-1; TRBD1 agrees at 8 bases. V dropped 8 bases and J dropped 14; count of bases not matched to a gene: 10. Germline V lookup: CDR1 SNHLY, CDR2 FYNNEI. The CDR3 runs 11 residues. For the CDR3, the DNA is TGTGCCAGCTCAGTAGACAGGGGAGGCTTCTTT. Translating it yields CASSVDRGGFF.

This clone showed up just a few times. This rearrangement joins TRBV9 to TRBJ2-7, with 12 bases matching TRBD2. Germline CDR1 is SGDLS and CDR2 is YYNGEE. The V segment lost 0 bases and the J segment 2 bases; nucleotides outside the gene matches: 0. The CDR3 spans 15 residues. The CDR3 nucleotides read TGTGCCAGCAGCGTAGGACTAGCGGGAGCCTACGAGCAGTACTTC. This codes for CASSVGLAGAYEQYF. Supplemented by reference TRBV9 and TRBJ2-7, the full variable domain reads DSGVTQTPKHLITATGQRVTLRCSPRSGDLSVYWYQQSLDQGLQFLIQYYNGEERAKGNILERFSAQQFPDLHSELNLSSLELGDSALYFCASSVGLAGAYEQYFGPGTRLTVT.

This chain joins TRBV4-3 and TRBJ2-7, with TRBD2 matching over 9 bases. This CDR3 is 15 amino acids long. Germline CDR1 and CDR2: LGHNA and YSLEER. The J segment lost 4 bases and the V segment lost 5 bases, leaving 9 bases of the junction unmatched. CDR3 sequence reads: CASSGQLAGGYEQYF. Written as DNA, the CDR3 is TGCGCCAGCAGCGGCCAACTAGCGGGCGGGTACGAGCAGTACTTC.